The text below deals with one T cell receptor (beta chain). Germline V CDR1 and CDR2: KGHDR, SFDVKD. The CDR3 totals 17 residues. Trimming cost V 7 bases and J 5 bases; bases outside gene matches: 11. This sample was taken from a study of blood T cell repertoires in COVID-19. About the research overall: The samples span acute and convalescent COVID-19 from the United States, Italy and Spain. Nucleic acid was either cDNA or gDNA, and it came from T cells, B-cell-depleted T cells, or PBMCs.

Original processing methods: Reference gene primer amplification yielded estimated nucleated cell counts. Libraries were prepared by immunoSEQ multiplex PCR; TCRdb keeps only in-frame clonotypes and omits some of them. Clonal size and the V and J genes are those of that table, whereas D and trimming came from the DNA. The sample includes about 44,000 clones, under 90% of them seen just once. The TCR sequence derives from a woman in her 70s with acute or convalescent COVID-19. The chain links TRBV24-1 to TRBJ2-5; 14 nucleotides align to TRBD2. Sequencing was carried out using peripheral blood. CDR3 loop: CATSTGTSGRLTETQYF. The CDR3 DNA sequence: TGTGCCACCAGCACTGGGACTAGCGGGAGATTGACGGAGACCCAGTACTTC.